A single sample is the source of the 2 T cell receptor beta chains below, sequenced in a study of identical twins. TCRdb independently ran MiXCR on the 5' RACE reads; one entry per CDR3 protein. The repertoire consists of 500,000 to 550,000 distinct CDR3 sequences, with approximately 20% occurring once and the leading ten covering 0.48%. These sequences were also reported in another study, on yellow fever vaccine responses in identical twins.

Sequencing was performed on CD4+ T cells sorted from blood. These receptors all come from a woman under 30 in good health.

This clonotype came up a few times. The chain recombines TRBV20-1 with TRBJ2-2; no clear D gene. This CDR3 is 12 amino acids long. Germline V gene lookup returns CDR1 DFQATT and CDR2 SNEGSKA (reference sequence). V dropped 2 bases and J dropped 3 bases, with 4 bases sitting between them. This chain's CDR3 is CSARQDTGELFF. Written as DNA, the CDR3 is TGCAGTGCTAGACAGGACACCGGGGAGCTGTTTTTT.

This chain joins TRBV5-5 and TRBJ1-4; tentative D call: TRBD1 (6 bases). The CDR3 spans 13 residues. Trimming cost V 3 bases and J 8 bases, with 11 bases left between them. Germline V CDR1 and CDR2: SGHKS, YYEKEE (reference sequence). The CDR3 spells CASSSQGNEKLFF. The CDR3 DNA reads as TGTGCCAGCAGCTCCCAGGGGAACGAAAAACTGTTTTTT.